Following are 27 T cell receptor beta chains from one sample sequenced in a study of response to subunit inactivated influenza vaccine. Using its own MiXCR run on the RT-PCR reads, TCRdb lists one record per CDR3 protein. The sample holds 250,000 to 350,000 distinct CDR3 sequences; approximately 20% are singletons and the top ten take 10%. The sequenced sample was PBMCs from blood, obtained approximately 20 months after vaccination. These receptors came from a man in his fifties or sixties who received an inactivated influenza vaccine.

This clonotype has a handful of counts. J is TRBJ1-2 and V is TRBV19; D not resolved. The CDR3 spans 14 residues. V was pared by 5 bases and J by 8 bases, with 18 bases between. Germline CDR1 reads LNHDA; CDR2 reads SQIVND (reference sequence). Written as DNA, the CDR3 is TGTGCCAGTAGTCACGGAGGAGCTTCGGGCGGCTACACCTTC. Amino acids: CASSHGGASGGYTF.

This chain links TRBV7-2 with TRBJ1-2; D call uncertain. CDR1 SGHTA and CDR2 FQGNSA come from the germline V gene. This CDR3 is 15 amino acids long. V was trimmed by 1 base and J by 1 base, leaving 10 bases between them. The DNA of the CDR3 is TGTGCCAGCAGCTTAGACGCCAGGAGTAACTATGGCTACACCTTC. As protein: CASSLDARSNYGYTF.

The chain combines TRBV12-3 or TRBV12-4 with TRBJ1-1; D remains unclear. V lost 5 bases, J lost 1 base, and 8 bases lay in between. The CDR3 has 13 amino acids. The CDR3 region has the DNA TGTGCCAGCAGTCCACGGAGGAACACTGAAGCTTTCTTT. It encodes CASSPRRNTEAFF.

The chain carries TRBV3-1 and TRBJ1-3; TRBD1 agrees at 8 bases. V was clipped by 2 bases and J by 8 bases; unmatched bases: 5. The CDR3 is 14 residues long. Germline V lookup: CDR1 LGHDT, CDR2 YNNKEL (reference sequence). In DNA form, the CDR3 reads TGTGCCAGCAGCCAATCGGGACAGGCGTACACCATATATTTT. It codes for CASSQSGQAYTIYF. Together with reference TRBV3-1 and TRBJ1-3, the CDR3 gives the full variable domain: DTAVSQTPKYLVTQMGNDKSIKCEQNLGHDTMYWYKQDSKKFLKIMFSYNNKELIINETVPNRFSPKSPDKAHLNLHINSLELGDSAVYFCASSQSGQAYTIYFGEGSWLTVV.

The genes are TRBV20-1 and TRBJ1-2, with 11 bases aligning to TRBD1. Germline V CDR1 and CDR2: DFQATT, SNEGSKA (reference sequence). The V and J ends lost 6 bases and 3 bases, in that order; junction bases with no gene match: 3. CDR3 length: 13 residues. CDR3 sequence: CSAMGQGDYGYTF. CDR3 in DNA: TGCAGTGCCATGGGACAGGGGGACTATGGCTACACCTTC.

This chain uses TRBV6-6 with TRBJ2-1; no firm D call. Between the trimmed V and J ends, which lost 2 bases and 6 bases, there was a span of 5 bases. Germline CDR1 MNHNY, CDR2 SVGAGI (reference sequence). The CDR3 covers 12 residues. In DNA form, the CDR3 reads TGTGCCAGCAGTTACCCCCTCAATGAGCAGTTCTTC. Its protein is CASSYPLNEQFF.

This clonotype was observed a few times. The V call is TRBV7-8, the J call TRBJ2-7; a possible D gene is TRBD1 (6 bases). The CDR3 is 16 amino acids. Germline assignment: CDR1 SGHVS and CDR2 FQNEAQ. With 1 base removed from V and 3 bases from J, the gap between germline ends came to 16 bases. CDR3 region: CASSLGHPGQSYEQYF. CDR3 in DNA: TGTGCCAGCAGCTTAGGCCACCCTGGACAGAGCTACGAGCAGTACTTC.

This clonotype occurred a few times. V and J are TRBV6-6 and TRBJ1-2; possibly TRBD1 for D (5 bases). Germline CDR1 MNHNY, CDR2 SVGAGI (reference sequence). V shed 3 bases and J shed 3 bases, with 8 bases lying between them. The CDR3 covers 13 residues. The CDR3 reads CASSYVGDYGYTF. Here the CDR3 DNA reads TGTGCCAGCAGTTATGTGGGGGACTATGGCTACACCTTC.

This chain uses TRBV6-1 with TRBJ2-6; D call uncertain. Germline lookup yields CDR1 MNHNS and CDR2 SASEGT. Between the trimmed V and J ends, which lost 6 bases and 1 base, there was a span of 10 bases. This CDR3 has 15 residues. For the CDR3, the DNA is TGTGCCAGCAGCCCCTCCGTGTCTGGGGCCAACGTCCTGACTTTC. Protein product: CASSPSVSGANVLTF.

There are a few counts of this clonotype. CDR3 sequence: CASSLLQGSNEQFF. The DNA of the CDR3 is TGCGCCAGCAGCTTGCTACAGGGTAGCAATGAGCAGTTCTTC. The chain carries TRBV5-1 and TRBJ2-1; tentatively, D is TRBD1 (6 bases). The CDR3 has 14 residues. In germline, CDR1 is SGHRS, CDR2 YFSETQ. Deletions cut 1 base from V and 6 bases from J, with 11 bases between.

This CDR3 is CASRGGQWSDGQFF. The CDR3, as DNA: TGTGCCAGCAGAGGGGGACAGTGGAGCGATGGGCAGTTCTTC. This sequence joins TRBV6-2 or TRBV6-3 and TRBJ2-1; 7 positions match TRBD1. This CDR3 is 14 amino acids long. Trimming cost V 6 bases and J 12 bases; bases outside gene matches: 14. Germline values: CDR1 MNHEY, CDR2 SVGEGT.

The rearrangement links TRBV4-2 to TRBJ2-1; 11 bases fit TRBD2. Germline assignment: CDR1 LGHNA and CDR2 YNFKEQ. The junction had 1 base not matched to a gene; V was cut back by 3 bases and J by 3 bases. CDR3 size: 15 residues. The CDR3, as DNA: TGTGCCAGCAGCCACGGGACTAGCGGCTACAATGAGCAGTTCTTC. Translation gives CASSHGTSGYNEQFF.

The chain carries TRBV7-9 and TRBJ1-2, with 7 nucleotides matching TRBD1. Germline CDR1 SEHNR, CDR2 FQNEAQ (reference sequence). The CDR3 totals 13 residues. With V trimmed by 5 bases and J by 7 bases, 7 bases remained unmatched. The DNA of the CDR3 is TGTGCCAGCAGCCCTACCACAGGGGTTGGCTACACCTTC. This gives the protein CASSPTTGVGYTF.

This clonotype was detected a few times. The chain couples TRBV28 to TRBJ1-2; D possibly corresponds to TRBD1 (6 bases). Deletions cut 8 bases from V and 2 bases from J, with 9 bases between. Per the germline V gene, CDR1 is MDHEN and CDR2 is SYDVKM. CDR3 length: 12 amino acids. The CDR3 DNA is TGTGCCAGCGTTACAGGGAACTATGGCTACACCTTC. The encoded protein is CASVTGNYGYTF.

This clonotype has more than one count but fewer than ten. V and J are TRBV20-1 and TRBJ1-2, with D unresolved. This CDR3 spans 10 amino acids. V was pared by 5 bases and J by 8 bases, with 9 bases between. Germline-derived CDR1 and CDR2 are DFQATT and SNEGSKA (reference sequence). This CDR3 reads CSADRKGYTF. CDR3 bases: TGCAGTGCTGATCGGAAGGGCTACACCTTC.

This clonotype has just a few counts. CDR3 sequence reads: CASSLAATSRTYGYTF. The CDR3 DNA sequence: TGTGCCAGCAGCTTAGCTGCGACCAGTAGGACCTATGGCTACACCTTC. The rearrangement joins TRBV7-8 to TRBJ1-2, with unresolved D. The V gene's germline CDR1 is SGHVS and CDR2 FQNEAQ. The CDR3 spans 16 residues. V gave up 0 bases and J gave up 4 bases, with 15 bases separating them.

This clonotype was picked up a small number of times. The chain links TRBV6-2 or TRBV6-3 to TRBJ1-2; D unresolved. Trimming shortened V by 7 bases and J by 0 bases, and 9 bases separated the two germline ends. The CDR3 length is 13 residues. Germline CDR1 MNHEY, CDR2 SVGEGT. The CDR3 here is CASNGLPNYGYTF. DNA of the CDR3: TGTGCCAGCAACGGGCTTCCTAACTATGGCTACACCTTC.

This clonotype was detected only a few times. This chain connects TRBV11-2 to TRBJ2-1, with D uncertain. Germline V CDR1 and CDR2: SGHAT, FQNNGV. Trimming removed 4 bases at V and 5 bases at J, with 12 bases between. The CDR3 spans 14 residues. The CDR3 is CASSSGLANNEQFF. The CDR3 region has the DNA TGTGCCAGCAGCTCAGGTTTGGCTAACAATGAGCAGTTCTTC.

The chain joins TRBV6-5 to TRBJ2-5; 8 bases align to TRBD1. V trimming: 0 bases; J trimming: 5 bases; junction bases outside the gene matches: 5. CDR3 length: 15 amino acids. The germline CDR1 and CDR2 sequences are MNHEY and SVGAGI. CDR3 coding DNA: TGTGCCAGCAGTTACTCTACAGGGGGATGGGAGACCCAGTACTTC. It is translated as CASSYSTGGWETQYF.

In DNA form, the CDR3 reads TGCAGTGCGCTTCCGGGACTAGCGGGAGTGGGGGAGCAGTACTTC. As protein: CSALPGLAGVGEQYF. This chain links TRBV20-1 with TRBJ2-7, with TRBD2 identical over 14 bases. The CDR3 totals 15 residues. CDR1 is DFQATT, CDR2 SNEGSKA, per germline (reference sequence). Trimming cost V 6 bases and J 7 bases; bases outside gene matches: 11.

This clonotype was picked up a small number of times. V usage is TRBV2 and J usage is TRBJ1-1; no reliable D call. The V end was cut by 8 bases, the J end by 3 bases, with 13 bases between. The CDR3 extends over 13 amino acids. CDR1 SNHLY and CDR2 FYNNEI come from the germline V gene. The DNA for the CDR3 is TGTGCCAGCGGACTGATTACGGACACTGAAGCTTTCTTT. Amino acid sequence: CASGLITDTEAFF.

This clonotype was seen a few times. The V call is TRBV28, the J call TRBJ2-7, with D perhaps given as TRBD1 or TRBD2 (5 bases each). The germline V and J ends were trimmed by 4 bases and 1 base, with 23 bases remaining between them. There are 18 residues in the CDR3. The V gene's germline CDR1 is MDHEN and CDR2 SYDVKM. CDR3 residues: CASSYPPTGPAPSYEQYF. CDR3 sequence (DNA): TGTGCCAGCAGTTACCCCCCGACGGGGCCCGCTCCATCCTACGAGCAGTACTTC.

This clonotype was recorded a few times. The CDR3 sequence is CASSARTSGRVGDTQYF. CDR3 sequence (DNA): TGTGCCAGCAGCGCCCGGACTAGCGGGAGGGTCGGTGATACGCAGTATTTT. The rearrangement joins TRBV7-2 to TRBJ2-3; 15 nucleotides line up with TRBD2. V shed 5 bases and J 6 bases; nucleotides not matched to a gene: 9. CDR3 length: 17 amino acids. Germline-derived CDR1 and CDR2 are SGHTA and FQGNSA.

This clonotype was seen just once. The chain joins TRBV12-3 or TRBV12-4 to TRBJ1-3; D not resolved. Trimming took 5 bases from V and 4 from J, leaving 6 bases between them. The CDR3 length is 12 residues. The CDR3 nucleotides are TGTGCCAGCAGTGACATCGGAAACACCATATATTTT. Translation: CASSDIGNTIYF.

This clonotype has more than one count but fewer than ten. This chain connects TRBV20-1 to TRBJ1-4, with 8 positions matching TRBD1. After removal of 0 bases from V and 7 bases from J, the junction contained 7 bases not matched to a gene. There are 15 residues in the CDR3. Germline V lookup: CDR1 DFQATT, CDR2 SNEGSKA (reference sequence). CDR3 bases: TGCAGTGCTAGAGATGAGTACAGGGGGACTGAAAAACTGTTTTTT. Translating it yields CSARDEYRGTEKLFF.

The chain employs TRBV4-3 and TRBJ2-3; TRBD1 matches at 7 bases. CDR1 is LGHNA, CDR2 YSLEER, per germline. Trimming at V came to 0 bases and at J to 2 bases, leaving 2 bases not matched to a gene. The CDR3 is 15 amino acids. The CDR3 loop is CASSQEGQNTDTQYF. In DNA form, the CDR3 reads TGCGCCAGCAGCCAAGAGGGACAGAACACAGATACGCAGTATTTT.

The CDR3 sequence: CASSRGQPLNSPLHF. The CDR3 bases are TGTGCCAGCAGCCGGGGACAGCCGTTGAATTCACCCCTCCACTTT. The J gene is TRBJ1-6, the V gene TRBV12-3 or TRBV12-4; 7 nucleotides line up with TRBD1. V was pared by 6 bases and J by 7 bases, with 9 bases of the junction left unmatched. The CDR3 spans 15 residues.